The 5 T cell receptor beta chains reported below all come from one sample, sequenced in a study of blood T cell repertoires in COVID-19 (dated by TCRdb to 2020 to 2022). The library was built by means of the immunoSEQ multiplex PCR assay. TCRdb carries this immuneACCESS record with in-frame sequences only. Its versions omit some clonotypes, under half of them owing to an unresolved V gene in the studies checked, with the rest unexplained. The table for this sample lists about 190,000 clones; approximately 91% of them were counted only once. Jointly, the top ten make up approximately 2.1% of the sample. Sequencing was carried out using peripheral blood. These TCRs come from a man aged 70-80 years with active or convalescent COVID-19.

The rearrangement joins TRBV6-6 to TRBJ1-5; tentatively, D is TRBD1 (6 bases). Deletions cut 2 bases from V and 3 bases from J, with 11 bases between. Germline V gene sequence: CDR1 MNHNY, CDR2 SVGAGI (reference sequence). The CDR3 covers 15 residues. Written as DNA, the CDR3 is TGTGCCAGCAGTTACCGGCAGGGGTACAATCAGCCCCAGCATTTT. Its translation: CASSYRQGYNQPQHF.

The gene calls are TRBV11-2 and TRBJ1-2; D might be TRBD1 (5 bases). Trimming took off 0 bases at V and 3 bases at J, with 11 bases between the two ends. The length of the CDR3 is 15 residues. Germline V gene sequence: CDR1 SGHAT, CDR2 FQNNGV. CDR3 protein: CASSLEGRAHYGYTF. For the CDR3, the DNA is TGTGCCAGCAGCTTAGAGGGCAGGGCACACTATGGCTACACCTTC.

This chain joins TRBV5-6 and TRBJ2-5; D is perhaps TRBD2 (7 bases). The CDR3 loop spans 14 amino acids. The germline V gene encodes CDR1 SGHDT and CDR2 YYEEEE. V dropped 4 bases and J dropped 5 bases, with 15 bases sitting between them. This CDR3 reads CASSRDGGAETQYF. In nucleotides, the CDR3 is TGTGCCAGCAGCCGTGATGGGGGGGCTGAGACCCAGTACTTC.

The chain couples TRBV5-6 to TRBJ2-1; 8 bases align to TRBD2. The CDR3 spans 14 residues. The germline gives CDR1 SGHDT, CDR2 YYEEEE. Unmatched junction bases numbered 9, after V lost 5 bases and J lost 8 bases. The CDR3 spells CASRSSGPGDEQFF. CDR3 in DNA: TGTGCCAGCAGATCTAGCGGGCCGGGCGATGAGCAGTTCTTC.

Concerning this clone itself: The same CDR3 can be traced to other DNA sequences in this sample. This sequence joins TRBV27 and TRBJ2-2; 9 bases align to TRBD1. Germline V lookup: CDR1 MNHEY, CDR2 SMNVEV (reference sequence). J gave up 5 bases and V 4 bases, and 5 bases lay outside the gene matches. The CDR3 covers 15 residues. DNA for the CDR3: TGTGCCAGCAGTTCGGGACAGGGTGGAACCGGGGAGCTGTTTTTT. Amino acids: CASSSGQGGTGELFF.